This T cell receptor (beta chain) was identified during a study of shared clonotypes between healthy human individuals. Study results and caveats: An anticipated effect of sequencing depth on clonotype sharing among donors was recognized.

This clone was found once. What it recognizes is unknown. Some clones are missing from TCRdb's copy, which holds only in-frame ones; the method was immunoSEQ multiplex PCR. Of 2 million to 2.5 million clones in the sample, 90% to 95% were seen once. This receptor was taken from a man aged 18 to 30 in good health. Some clones in this sample may be carry-over from other donors' samples. The sequencing input was naive CD4+ T cells from PBMCs. Subset given: CD45RA+ positively selected.

CDR3 sequence: CATSRDLLAGTSETQYF. The CDR3, as DNA: TGTGCCACCAGCAGAGATTTACTAGCGGGGACCTCTGAGACCCAGTACTTC. This chain links TRBV15 with TRBJ2-5; 10 nucleotides match TRBD2. Germline V CDR1 and CDR2: LNHNV, YYDKDF (reference sequence). The CDR3 loop spans 17 amino acids. The V segment lost 0 bases and the J segment 5 bases; nucleotides outside the gene matches: 9.